The clone carrying this TCR beta chain came up once. Its target is not known. This sample was taken from a study of shared clonotypes between healthy human individuals. Germline V gene data show CDR1 as SEHNR and CDR2 as FQNEAQ (reference sequence). V gave up 4 bases and J gave up 2 bases, with 9 bases separating them. The CDR3 extends over 13 amino acids. Methods used by the authors: Junction-only immunoSEQ sequences carried no quality scores, so filtering differed. Measured with immunoSEQ multiplex PCR; TCRdb has only the in-frame clones, and not every one. Clonal size and the V and J genes are those of that table, whereas D and trimming came from the DNA. This sample yields about 2 million clones, of which about 95% are seen a single time; roughly 1% belongs to the top ten. Naivety among CD8 cells was defined by CD45RO negativity and positive CCR7 selection, thereby excluding terminally differentiated effector memory CD45RA+ cells. Caucasian adults residing in Nashville, Tennessee made up all the donors.

Study-level points and caveats: Shared across a handful of donors were roughly 5.3% of the naive CD4 clonotypes.

The specimen was naive CD8+ T cells sorted from blood. The clonotype was recovered from a man between 18 and 35 years old in good health. This sequence joins TRBV7-9 and TRBJ2-7, with D hard to call. CDR3 in amino acids: CASSSRHAYEQYF. CDR3 nucleotide sequence: TGTGCCAGCAGCTCAAGGCATGCCTACGAGCAGTACTTC.